What follows describes a single T cell receptor (beta chain). V gave up 0 bases and J gave up 3 bases, with 11 bases separating them. CDR1 is SGDLS and CDR2 is YYNGEE in the germline V gene. The CDR3 extends over 15 amino acids. From the 5' RACE reads, TCRdb called clonotypes with MiXCR, one entry per CDR3 protein. The data contain around 1.7 million distinct CDR3 sequences, more than 30% of them singletons. This sample stems from a study of identical twins. The rearrangement joins TRBV9 to TRBJ2-3; no clear D. The sample consisted of cord blood. This clonotype was obtained from a newborn girl in good health. CDR3 in amino acids: CASSVAWAATDTQYF. CDR3 in DNA: TGTGCCAGCAGCGTAGCGTGGGCCGCAACAGATACGCAGTATTTT.